This T cell receptor (beta chain) was sequenced for a study of T cell responses to AZD1222 COVID-19 vaccine. Sequencing was performed with immunoSEQ multiplex PCR; in TCRdb, only in-frame clones are kept and a portion is missing. The sample yields over 150,000 clones, about 90% seen once. This clone was detected only once. Its specificity is unknown. Study findings and constraints: Sampled repertoires all dated from after the peak T cell response. Recipients of two AZD1222 doses showed rising Spike-specific TCR breadth and depth. Donors skewed white British and female; clonal diversity was possibly underestimated. Targeting of unmutated variant regions was reportedly seen in nearly half of spike-specific TCRs.

Per the germline V gene, CDR1 is LNHNV and CDR2 is YYDKDF (reference sequence). The V gene lost 0 bases and the J gene lost 8 bases, with 7 bases spanning the gap. This CDR3 contains 12 residues. The J gene is TRBJ1-2, the V gene TRBV15; D is perhaps TRBD1 (5 bases). The source is an adult in good health. This material consisted of peripheral blood, taken on day 0 of AZD1222 vaccination. CDR3 protein: CATSRDRVGYTF. CDR3 DNA: TGTGCCACCAGCAGAGACAGGGTCGGCTACACCTTC.